This T cell receptor beta chain appears in the sequencing data of a study of T cell repertoires in cytomegalovirus infection. At the level of the study: Recently identified HLA-C-restricted and well-studied HLA-B-restricted CMV epitopes were used.

Each CDR3 protein is one row after TCRdb ran MiXCR on the reads. The sample records approximately 500,000 distinct CDR3 sequences, roughly a third being singletons. This clonotype was detected only a few times. The antigen remains unidentified. CDR1 and CDR2 (germline): SGHTA, FQGNSA. The CDR3 length is 13 residues. The germline V and J ends were trimmed by 6 bases and 2 bases, with 10 bases remaining between them. The receptor was isolated from a human donor in good health (CMV status not recorded). Some clones in this sample may be carry-over from other donors' samples. V usage is TRBV7-2 and J usage is TRBJ1-2; D gene unclear. The sequencing used cultured PBMCs, collected from culture after CMV antigen stimulation. CDR3 loop: CASRSQLNYGYTF. As DNA, the CDR3 is TGTGCCAGCAGGTCACAGCTAAACTATGGCTACACCTTC.